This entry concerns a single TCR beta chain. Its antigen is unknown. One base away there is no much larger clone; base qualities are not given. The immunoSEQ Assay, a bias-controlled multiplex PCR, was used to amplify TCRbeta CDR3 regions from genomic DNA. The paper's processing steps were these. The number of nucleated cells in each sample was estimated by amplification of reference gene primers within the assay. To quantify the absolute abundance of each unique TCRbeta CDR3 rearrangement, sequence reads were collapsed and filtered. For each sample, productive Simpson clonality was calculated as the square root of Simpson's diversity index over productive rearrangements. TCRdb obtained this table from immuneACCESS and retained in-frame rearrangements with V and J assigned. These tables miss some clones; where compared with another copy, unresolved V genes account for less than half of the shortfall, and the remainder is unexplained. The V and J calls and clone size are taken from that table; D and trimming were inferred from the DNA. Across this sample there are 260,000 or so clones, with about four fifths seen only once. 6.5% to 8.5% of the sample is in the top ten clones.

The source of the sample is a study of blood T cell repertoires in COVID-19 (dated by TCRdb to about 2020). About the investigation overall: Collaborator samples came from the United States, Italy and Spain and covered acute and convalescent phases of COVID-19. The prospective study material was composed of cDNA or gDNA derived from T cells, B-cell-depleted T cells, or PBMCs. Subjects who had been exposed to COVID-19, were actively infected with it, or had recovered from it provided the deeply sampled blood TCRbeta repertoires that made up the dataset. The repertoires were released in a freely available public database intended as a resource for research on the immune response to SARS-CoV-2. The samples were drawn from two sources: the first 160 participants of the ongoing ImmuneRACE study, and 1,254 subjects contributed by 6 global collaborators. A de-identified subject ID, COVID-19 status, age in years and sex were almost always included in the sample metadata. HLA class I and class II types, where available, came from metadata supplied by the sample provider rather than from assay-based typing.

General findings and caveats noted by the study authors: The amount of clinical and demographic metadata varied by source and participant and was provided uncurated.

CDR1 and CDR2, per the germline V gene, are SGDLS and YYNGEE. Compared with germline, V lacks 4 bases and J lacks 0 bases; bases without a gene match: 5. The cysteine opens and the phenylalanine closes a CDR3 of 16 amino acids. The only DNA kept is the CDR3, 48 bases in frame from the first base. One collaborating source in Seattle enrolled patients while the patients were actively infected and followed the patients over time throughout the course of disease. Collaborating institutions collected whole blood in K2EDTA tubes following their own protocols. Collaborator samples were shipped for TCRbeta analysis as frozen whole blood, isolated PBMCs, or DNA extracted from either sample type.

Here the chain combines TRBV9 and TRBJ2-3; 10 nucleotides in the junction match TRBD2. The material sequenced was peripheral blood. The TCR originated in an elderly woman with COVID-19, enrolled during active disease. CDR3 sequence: CASSLSTSGSTDTQYF. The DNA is TGTGCCAGCAGCTTATCGACTAGCGGGAGCACAGATACGCAGTATTTT.